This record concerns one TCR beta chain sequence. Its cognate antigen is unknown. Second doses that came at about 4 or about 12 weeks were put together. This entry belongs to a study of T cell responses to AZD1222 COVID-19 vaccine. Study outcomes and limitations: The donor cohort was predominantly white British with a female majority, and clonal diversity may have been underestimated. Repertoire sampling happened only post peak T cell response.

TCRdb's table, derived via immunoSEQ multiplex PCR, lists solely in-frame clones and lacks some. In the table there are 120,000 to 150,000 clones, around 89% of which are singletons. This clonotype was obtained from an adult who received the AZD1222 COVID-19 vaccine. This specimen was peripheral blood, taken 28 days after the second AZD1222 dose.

The CDR3 protein is CASSFSFRQVVGEQYF. In DNA, the CDR3 is TGTGCCAGCAGCTTCTCATTTCGGCAGGTAGTTGGCGAGCAGTACTTC. The V gene is TRBV7-9, the J gene TRBJ2-7; D uncertain. Germline V gives CDR1 SEHNR, CDR2 FQNEAQ (reference sequence). The CDR3 sequence is 16 residues long. V was shortened by 3 bases and J by 6 bases, with 21 bases between the two germline ends.